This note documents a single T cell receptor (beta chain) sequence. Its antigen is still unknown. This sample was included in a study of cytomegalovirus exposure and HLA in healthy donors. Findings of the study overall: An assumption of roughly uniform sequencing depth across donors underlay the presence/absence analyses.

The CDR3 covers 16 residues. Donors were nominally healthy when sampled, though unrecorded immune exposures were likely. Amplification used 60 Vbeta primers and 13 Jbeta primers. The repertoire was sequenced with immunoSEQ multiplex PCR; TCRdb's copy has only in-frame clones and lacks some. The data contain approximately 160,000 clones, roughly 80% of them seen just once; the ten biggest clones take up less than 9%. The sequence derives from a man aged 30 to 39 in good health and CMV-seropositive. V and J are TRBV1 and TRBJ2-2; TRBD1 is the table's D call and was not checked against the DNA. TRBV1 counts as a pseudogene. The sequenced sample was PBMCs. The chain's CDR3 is CTSSQVGRGRAGELFF. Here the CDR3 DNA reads TGCACCAGCAGCCAAGTTGGCAGGGGGCGAGCCGGGGAGCTGTTTTTT.